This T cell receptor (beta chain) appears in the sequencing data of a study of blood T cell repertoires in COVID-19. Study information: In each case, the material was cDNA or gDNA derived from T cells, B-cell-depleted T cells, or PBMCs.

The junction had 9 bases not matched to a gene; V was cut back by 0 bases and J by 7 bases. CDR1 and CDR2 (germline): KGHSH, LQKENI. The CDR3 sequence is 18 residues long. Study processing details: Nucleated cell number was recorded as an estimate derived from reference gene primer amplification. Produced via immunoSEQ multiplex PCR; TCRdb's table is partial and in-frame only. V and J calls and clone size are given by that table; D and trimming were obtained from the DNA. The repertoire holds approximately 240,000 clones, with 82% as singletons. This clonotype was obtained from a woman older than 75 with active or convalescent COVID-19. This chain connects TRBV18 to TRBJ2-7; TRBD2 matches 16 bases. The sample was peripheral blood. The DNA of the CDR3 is TGTGCCAGCTCACCACCGTGGGGGACTAGCGGGAGGGCCGGAGAGCAGTACTTC. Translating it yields CASSPPWGTSGRAGEQYF.